This note documents a single T cell receptor beta chain sequence. Antigen unknown. A lack of ophthalmopathy progression within 18 months defined stable Graves' hyperthyroidism. It was uncontrolled infection, other autoimmune disease, pregnancy or lactation that excluded patients. V was clipped by 8 bases and J by 7 bases; unmatched bases: 6. The CDR3 consists of 12 residues. Germline V CDR1 and CDR2: LGHDT, YNNKEL (reference sequence). This record comes from a study of T cells in Graves' hyperthyroidism and ophthalmopathy. Findings and caveats of the study: Blood samples included most of the expanded thyroid clonotypes exceeding 0.001.

Amplification of TCR beta CDR3 regions used RNA as the template. The HTBI set primed first-round TCR CDR3 RT-PCR. Via MiXCR, TCRdb re-called the multiplex PCR reads, giving one row per CDR3 protein. Among roughly 840,000 distinct CDR3 sequences listed, 35% to 45% were seen once. Sequencing input: blood. This TCR was sampled from a young man with Graves' hyperthyroidism. The chain has TRBV3-1 and TRBJ1-1, with TRBD1 matching over 8 bases. In nucleotides, the CDR3 is TGTGCCAGCGGACAGGGTCCCTTTGAAGCTTTCTTT. Encoded protein: CASGQGPFEAFF.